This entry concerns a single T cell receptor beta chain. Its antigen is as yet unknown. Assay used: immunoSEQ multiplex PCR; TCRdb lists only in-frame clones, some missing. The sample contains some 68,000 clones, around 86% of which appear only once. These data are taken from a study of OX40 agonist ivuxolimab in advanced cancers. Study-level points and caveats: Low levels of normalized T-cell clonal expansion also appeared in some nonresponders.

CDR1 and CDR2 (germline): SGHNT, YENEEA. With 2 bases removed from V and 0 bases from J, the gap between germline ends came to 10 bases. The CDR3 runs to 16 residues. This clonotype was obtained from an adult with an advanced solid tumor such as melanoma, head and neck, liver or kidney cancer. The material was CD4+ or CD8+ T cells sorted from blood, obtained in a trial of the OX40 agonist ivuxolimab. This chain uses TRBV11-3 with TRBJ2-2; D is unresolved. The CDR3 sequence is CASSLSSVANTGELFF. CDR3 DNA: TGTGCCAGCAGCTTAAGTTCAGTCGCGAACACCGGGGAGCTGTTTTTT.